The following is a T cell receptor (beta chain) sequence with its context. The antigen remains undetermined. The data originate from a study of T-cell reconstitution after alpha-beta-depleted transplantation in children. Whole-study results and caveats: From newly produced T cells came most of the T-cell counts and diversity one year after transplant. High day-60 TCRbeta diversity in some patients came from surviving recipient T cells and thymic progenitors. The origin of alpha-beta T cells about two months after transplant was reportedly several hundred expanded graft clones.

Unique molecular identifiers were incorporated during preparation of the TCRbeta library. TCRdb processed the PCR reads anew with MiXCR; each CDR3 protein has one entry. The sample carries several thousand distinct CDR3 sequences, roughly a fifth recorded once. Per the germline V gene, CDR1 is LGHDT and CDR2 is YNNKEL (reference sequence). This CDR3 comprises 13 residues. V lost 10 bases, J lost 2 bases, and 14 bases lay in between. V and J are TRBV3-1 and TRBJ2-5; D gene unclear. The source is a male patient between 2 and 10 years old who had a stem cell transplant for acute lymphoblastic leukemia, so the T cells may come from the graft donor. Sequenced here: PBMCs, mostly from graft donor cells, sampled 180 days after TCRalphabeta/CD19-depleted stem cell transplant. The CDR3 coding sequence is TGTGCCACCACCCAAAGAGCACAAGAGACCCAGTACTTC. Residues: CATTQRAQETQYF.